This TCR beta chain emerged from a study of blood T cell repertoires in COVID-19 (dated by TCRdb to the early 2020s). In terms of the full investigation: Samples covering the acute and convalescent phases of COVID-19 were provided by collaborators in the United States, Italy and Spain. The material from the prospective study consisted of cDNA or gDNA derived from T cells, B-cell-depleted T cells, or PBMCs. Subjects who had been exposed to COVID-19, were actively infected with it, or had recovered from it provided the deeply sampled blood TCRbeta repertoires that made up the dataset. A freely available public database, intended as a resource for researchers studying the immune response to SARS-CoV-2, is where the repertoires were released. Samples came from the ongoing ImmuneRACE study (first 160 participants) plus 1,254 subjects from 6 global collaborators. Nearly every sample came with metadata listing a de-identified subject ID, COVID-19 status, age in years and sex. Where available, HLA class I and class II types were obtained from metadata supplied by the sample provider rather than from assay-based typing. The research as a whole found: How much clinical and demographic metadata was included differed by source and by participant, and the metadata was provided uncurated.

TCRbeta CDR3 regions were amplified from genomic DNA by means of the immunoSEQ Assay, a bias-controlled multiplex PCR. The published analysis was carried out like this. Within the assay, amplification of reference gene primers was used to estimate how many nucleated cells each sample contained. To quantify the absolute abundance of each unique TCRbeta CDR3 rearrangement, sequence reads were collapsed and filtered. Productive Simpson clonality was computed per sample as the square root of Simpson's diversity index over productive rearrangements. In TCRdb, the immuneACCESS table is reduced to in-frame sequences with V and J assigned. These tables do not hold every clone; where another copy was compared, an unresolved V gene accounts for under half, and the others remain unexplained. V and J calls and clone size are as listed in that table; D and trimming were resolved from the DNA. This sample is represented by 300,000 to 350,000 clones; around 90% of them were singletons. Approximately 4.3% of the sample goes to the ten largest clones.

About this clone: This receptor's antigen is unknown. No base quality values were provided; no much bigger clone lies one nucleotide off.

CDR1 and CDR2 are read off the germline V gene (reference sequence) as LNHDA and SQIVND. The CDR3, from cysteine to phenylalanine, totals 15 residues. Only CDR3 DNA remains: 45 bases, in frame from the first base. The germline V end is reduced by 7 bases and the J end by 2 bases; junction bases left unmatched: 7. In the prospective study, participants were roughly 18 to 90 years old, resided in around 25 geographic areas of the United States, and were enrolled through a virtual design. In the prospective study, cohorts were assigned on the basis of participant-reported clinical history obtained from a screening survey and a study questionnaire. Each participant in the prospective study had whole blood, serum and a nasopharyngeal or oropharyngeal swab collected by mobile phlebotomists. Participants in the prospective study had the option to provide additional blood draws and questionnaires over a roughly 2-month period. Before DNA extraction, blood samples from the prospective study were shipped at room temperature or frozen.

This TCR came from a woman between 18 and 29 years old with acute COVID-19. The sample was PBMCs or T cells enriched from blood (not recorded which). The rearrangement combines TRBV19 with TRBJ1-5, with 8 junctional bases fitting TRBD1. The sequenced DNA is TGTGCCAGTACCCTCCTGGACAGGGGCAATCAGCCCCAGCATTTT. Its protein is CASTLLDRGNQPQHF.